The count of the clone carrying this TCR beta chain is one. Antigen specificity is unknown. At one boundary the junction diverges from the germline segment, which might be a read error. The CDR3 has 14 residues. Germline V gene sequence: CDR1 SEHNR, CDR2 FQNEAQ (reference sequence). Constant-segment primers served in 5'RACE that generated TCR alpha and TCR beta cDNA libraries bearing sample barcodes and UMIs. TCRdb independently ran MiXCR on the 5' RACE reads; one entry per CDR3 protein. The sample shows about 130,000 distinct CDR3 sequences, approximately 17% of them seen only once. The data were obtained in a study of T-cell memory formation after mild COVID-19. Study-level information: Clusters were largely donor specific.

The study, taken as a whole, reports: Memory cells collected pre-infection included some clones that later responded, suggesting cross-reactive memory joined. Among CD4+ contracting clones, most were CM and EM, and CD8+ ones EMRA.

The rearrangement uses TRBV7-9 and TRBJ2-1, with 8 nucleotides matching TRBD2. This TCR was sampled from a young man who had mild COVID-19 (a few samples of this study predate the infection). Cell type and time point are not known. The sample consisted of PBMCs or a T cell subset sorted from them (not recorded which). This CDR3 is CWSGGPLYYNEQFF. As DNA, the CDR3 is TGCTGGTCGGGGGGGCCTCTCTACTACAATGAGCAGTTCTTC.